These T cell receptor beta chains were read from a single sample in a study of T cells in tuberculosis. Clones were sequenced by immunoSEQ multiplex PCR, and TCRdb holds only the in-frame ones, with some missing. The data show under 40,000 clones, with 94% seen just once and roughly 8% held by the top ten. The sequencing input was PBMCs. These TCRs come from a donor between 10 and 35 years old with latent tuberculosis or without tuberculosis infection. CDR3s include the opening cysteine and the closing phenylalanine or tryptophan. A D gene is named only where the DNA matches it firmly. Size is stated for part of the rows, as once, few or many counts, or as a class when the clone is expanded.

V gene	CDR3 length	clone size	J gene	D gene	CDR3 DNA	CDR3 protein
TRBV28	15	few	TRBJ2-7	-	TGTGCCAGCAGTTTATCAGGGGATTACACCTACGAGCAGTACTTC	CASSLSGDYTYEQYF
TRBV28	15	-	TRBJ1-1	TRBD1	TGTGCCAGCACCGGATGGGGCAGGGGGAAGGCTGAAGCTTTCTTT	CASTGWGRGKAEAFF
TRBV10-3	13	-	TRBJ2-3	TRBD2	TGTGCCATCGCAGCGGGAGCTACAGATACGCAGTATTTT	CAIAAGATDTQYF
TRBV5-6	16	-	TRBJ1-2	TRBD1	TGTGCCAGCAGCCAGTTGACAGGGAATAGGGACTATGGCTACACCTTC	CASSQLTGNRDYGYTF
TRBV15	15	-	TRBJ1-4	-	TGTGCCACCAGCAGTAAGCCGGGGGGCTGGGAAAAACTGTTTTTT	CATSSKPGGWEKLFF
TRBV4-1	15	-	TRBJ1-3	-	TGCGCCAGCAGCCAAGTCGAGGACTCTGGAAACACCATATATTTT	CASSQVEDSGNTIYF
TRBV7-8	16	-	TRBJ1-5	-	TGTGCCAGCAGCCGAACGCTCGCGGCAGGCAATCAGCCCCAGCATTTT	CASSRTLAAGNQPQHF
TRBV6-1	14	-	TRBJ1-5	-	TGTGCCAGCAGTGGGGAGGATGGCAATCAGCCCCAGCATTTT	CASSGEDGNQPQHF
TRBV30	14	-	TRBJ1-5	-	TGTGCCTGGACCCAGGGCTATAGCAATCAGCCCCAGCATTTT	CAWTQGYSNQPQHF
TRBV5-1	15	-	TRBJ1-1	-	TGCGCCAGCAGCTTGAGGAAGGGGGTTGGGACAGAAGCTTTCTTT	CASSLRKGVGTEAFF
TRBV7-2	14	-	TRBJ2-1	-	TGTGCCAGCAGCCTTTACAGGGACGGGAATGAGCAGTTCTTC	CASSLYRDGNEQFF
TRBV15	13	-	TRBJ1-4	TRBD1	TGTGCCACCAGCATGCACAGGGGGCAAAAACTGTTTTTT	CATSMHRGQKLFF
TRBV27	12	-	TRBJ2-1	-	TGTGCCAGCAGACTTCGAAGCAATGAGCAGTTCTTC	CASRLRSNEQFF